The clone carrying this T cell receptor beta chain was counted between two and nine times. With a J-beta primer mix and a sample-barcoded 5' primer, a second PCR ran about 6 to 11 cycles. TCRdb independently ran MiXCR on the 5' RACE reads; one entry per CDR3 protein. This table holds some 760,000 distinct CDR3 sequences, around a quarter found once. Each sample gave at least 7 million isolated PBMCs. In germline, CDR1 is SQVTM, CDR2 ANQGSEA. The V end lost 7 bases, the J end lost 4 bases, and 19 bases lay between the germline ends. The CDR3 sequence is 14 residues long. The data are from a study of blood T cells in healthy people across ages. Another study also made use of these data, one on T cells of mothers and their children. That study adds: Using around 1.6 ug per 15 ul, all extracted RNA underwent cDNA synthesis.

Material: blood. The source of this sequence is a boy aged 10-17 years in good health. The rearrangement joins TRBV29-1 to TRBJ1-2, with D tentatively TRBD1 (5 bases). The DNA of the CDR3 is TGCAGCGGGGGATACAGTGGGGGTGGCTATGGCTACACCTTC. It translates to CSGGYSGGGYGYTF.